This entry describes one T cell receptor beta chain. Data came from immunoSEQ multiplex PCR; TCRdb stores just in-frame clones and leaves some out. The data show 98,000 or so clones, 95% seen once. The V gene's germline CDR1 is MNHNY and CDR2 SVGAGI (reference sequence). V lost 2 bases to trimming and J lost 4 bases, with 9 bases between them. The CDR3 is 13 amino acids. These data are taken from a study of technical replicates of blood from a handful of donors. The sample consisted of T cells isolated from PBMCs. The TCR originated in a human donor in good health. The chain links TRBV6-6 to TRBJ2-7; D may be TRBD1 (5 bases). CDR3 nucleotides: TGTGCCAGCAGTTACAAGGACAAGTACGAGCAGTACTTC. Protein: CASSYKDKYEQYF.